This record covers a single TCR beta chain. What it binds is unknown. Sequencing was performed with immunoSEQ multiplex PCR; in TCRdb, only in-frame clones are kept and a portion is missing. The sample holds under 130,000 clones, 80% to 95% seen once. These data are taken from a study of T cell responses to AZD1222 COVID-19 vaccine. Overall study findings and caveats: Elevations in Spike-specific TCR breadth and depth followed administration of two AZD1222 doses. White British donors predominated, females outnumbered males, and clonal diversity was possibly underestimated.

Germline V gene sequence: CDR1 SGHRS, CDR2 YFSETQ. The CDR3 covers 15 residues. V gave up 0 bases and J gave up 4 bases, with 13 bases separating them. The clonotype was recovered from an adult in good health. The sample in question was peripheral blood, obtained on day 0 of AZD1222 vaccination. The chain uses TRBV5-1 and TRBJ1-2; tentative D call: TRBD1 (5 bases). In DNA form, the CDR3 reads TGCGCCAGCAGCTTGGAGTATCGGGGCGTCTATGGCTACACCTTC. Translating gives CASSLEYRGVYGYTF.